The 20 T cell receptor beta chains presented below share a single source sample, sequenced in a study of vaccination effects on CD4 cells after COVID-19. Antigen-specific CD4+ T cells expanded by the ViraFEST assay with viral peptide pools were then sequenced. Culture proceeded for 10 days, and CD4+ T cells were then isolated. Participants were vaccinated with two doses of either the BNT162b2 or mRNA-1273 vaccine. TCRdb's copy holds only in-frame clones and misses some; the assay was immunoSEQ multiplex PCR. The sample has 25,000 to 30,000 clones, about 75% seen once. Their recognized antigens are unknown. The source was CD4+ T cells from PBMCs cultured with SARS-CoV-2 spike peptides, collected after COVID-19 vaccination. These receptors originate from a human donor who received a COVID-19 vaccine. Some clones in this sample may be carry-over from other donors' samples.

This chain connects TRBV24-1 to TRBJ2-1; 8 bases are a match to TRBD1. The CDR3 spans 15 residues. With V trimmed by 4 bases and J by 4 bases, 5 bases remained unmatched. CDR1 KGHDR and CDR2 SFDVKD come from the germline V gene. The CDR3 DNA sequence: TGTGCCACCAGTGAGCCGGGACAGGATTACAATGAGCAGTTCTTC. The encoded protein is CATSEPGQDYNEQFF.

The chain employs TRBV7-3 and TRBJ2-5; no firm D call. Trimming took 2 bases from V and 2 from J, leaving 9 bases between them. Germline CDR1 is SGHTA and CDR2 is FQGTGA. The CDR3 runs to 14 residues. The CDR3 DNA reads as TGTGCCAGCAGCTTAGAGACTCGACAAGAGACCCAGTACTTC. Its protein product is CASSLETRQETQYF.

V gene TRBV2 combines with J gene TRBJ2-1, with 8 bases fitting TRBD2. Germline V CDR1 and CDR2: SNHLY, FYNNEI. The trim removed 3 bases at V and 8 bases at J, leaving 6 bases unmatched. The CDR3 loop spans 14 amino acids. The CDR3 reads CASSEGGTRDEQFF. The CDR3, as DNA: TGTGCCAGCAGTGAGGGGGGGACTAGAGATGAGCAGTTCTTC.

The table lists this clone with a count of one. The V and J genes are TRBV10-3 and TRBJ1-2; no clear D. The CDR3 length is 13 residues. The V and J ends lost 7 bases and 8 bases respectively, with 17 bases between them. CDR1 ENHRY and CDR2 SYGVKD come from the germline V gene. CDR3 protein: CAINEGFSGGYTF. The DNA of the CDR3 is TGTGCCATCAATGAAGGCTTTAGTGGGGGCTACACCTTC.

The chain recombines TRBV2 with TRBJ1-5; D is unresolved. Trimming cost V 2 bases and J 4 bases, with 9 bases left between them. CDR3 length: 14 amino acids. Per germline, CDR1 SNHLY and CDR2 FYNNEI. CDR3 sequence: CASSEWGSNQPQHF. The CDR3, as DNA: TGTGCCAGCAGTGAATGGGGATCGAATCAGCCCCAGCATTTT.

This clone was detected only a few times. The CDR3: CASSYSKGGVYNEQFF. CDR3 nucleotide sequence: TGTGCCAGCAGTTACTCGAAGGGCGGGGTCTACAATGAGCAGTTCTTC. This chain links TRBV6-5 with TRBJ2-1; possible D gene TRBD2, 6 bases. V was cut by 0 bases and J by 3 bases, with 12 bases left in between. CDR1 and CDR2 (germline): MNHEY, SVGAGI. CDR3 size: 16 residues.

In its sample, this clone was seen a few times. V usage is TRBV3-1 (or the pseudogene TRBV3-2) and J usage is TRBJ2-2, with TRBD2 identical over 10 bases. The CDR3 has 16 residues. The V gene end was trimmed by 4 bases and the J gene end by 1 base; junction bases not matched to a gene: 3. Germline V lookup: CDR1 LGHDT, CDR2 YNNKEL (reference sequence). The CDR3 protein is CASSLRTSGNTGELFF. The CDR3 DNA is TGTGCCAGCAGCCTAAGGACTAGCGGGAACACCGGGGAGCTGTTTTTT.

The V and J genes are TRBV2 and TRBJ1-5; tentative D call: TRBD1 (5 bases). Trimming removed 11 bases at V and 4 bases at J, with 15 bases between. CDR1 SNHLY and CDR2 FYNNEI come from the germline V gene. The CDR3 extends over 13 amino acids. The CDR3 nucleotides read TGTGCCGGATCGGGACGGGTGAATCAGCCCCAGCATTTT. It yields the protein CAGSGRVNQPQHF.

This sequence joins TRBV29-1 and TRBJ2-5; TRBD1 is a possible D gene (6 bases). V lost 6 bases and J lost 0, with 20 bases in between. The germline CDR1 and CDR2 sequences are SQVTM and ANQGSEA. This CDR3 contains 16 residues. In DNA form, the CDR3 reads TGCAGCGTGACCCTACTGACGGACAGAGACCAAGAGACCCAGTACTTC. Translated: CSVTLLTDRDQETQYF.

The chain links TRBV30 to TRBJ1-2; TRBD1 aligns across 8 bases. The CDR3 spans 14 residues. Per the germline V gene, CDR1 is GTSNPN and CDR2 is SVGIG (reference sequence). The ends lost 3 bases at V and 2 bases at J; junction bases unmatched: 5. As DNA, the CDR3 is TGTGCCTGGAGCCAGGACAGGGAGAACTATGGCTACACCTTC. It encodes CAWSQDRENYGYTF.

The chain joins TRBV9 to TRBJ1-2; D gene uncertain. The CDR3 length is 15 residues. The germline CDR1 and CDR2 sequences are SGDLS and YYNGEE. Trimming stripped 0 bases from V and 5 bases from J, with 14 bases between. This CDR3 reads CASSVATGLGYGYTF. DNA for the CDR3: TGTGCCAGCAGCGTAGCTACGGGTCTCGGGTATGGCTACACCTTC.

J is TRBJ1-2 and V is TRBV6-2 or TRBV6-3, with TRBD1 as a possible D gene (5 bases). This CDR3 is built from 14 residues. Trimming cost V 2 bases and J 4 bases, with 11 bases left between them. Germline CDR1 reads MNHEY; CDR2 reads SVGEGT. The CDR3 nucleotides are TGTGCCAGCAGTTACCCCAGACAGCCCTATGGCTACACCTTC. It is translated as CASSYPRQPYGYTF.

This clone is a singleton in its sample. This sequence joins TRBV10-2 and TRBJ2-5; perhaps TRBD2 as D (5 bases). This CDR3 is built from 13 residues. The germline V gene has CDR1 WSHSY and CDR2 SAAADI. V was cut by 11 bases and J by 4 bases, with 17 bases left in between. CDR3 sequence: CAARRETAETQYF. The CDR3 bases are TGCGCCGCAAGAAGGGAGACGGCAGAGACCCAGTACTTC.

This rearrangement joins TRBV23-1 to TRBJ1-5; D not certain. TRBV23-1 is reported as an ORF; its role is uncertain. The CDR3 has 17 amino acids. The V end was cut by 0 bases, the J end by 4 bases, with 16 bases between. The CDR3 region is CASSQSVGGIGNQPQHF. DNA for the CDR3: TGCGCCAGCAGTCAATCGGTAGGAGGGATTGGTAATCAGCCCCAGCATTTT.

This chain uses TRBV2 with TRBJ2-3, with a weak D call TRBD2 (5 bases). Per the germline V gene, CDR1 is SNHLY and CDR2 is FYNNEI. CDR3 length: 14 amino acids. The V end lost 7 bases, the J end lost 5 bases, and 16 bases lay between the germline ends. CDR3 bases: TGTGCCAGCACCGAGGGTCTGGGTAGAGATACGCAGTATTTT. Protein sequence: CASTEGLGRDTQYF.

This chain connects TRBV7-9 to TRBJ1-3; TRBD1 aligns across 10 bases. The CDR3 consists of 15 residues. The ends lost 5 bases at V and 4 bases at J; junction bases unmatched: 5. Per the germline V gene, CDR1 is SEHNR and CDR2 is FQNEAQ (reference sequence). The CDR3 sequence is CASSRGQGSGNTIYF. CDR3 nucleotide sequence: TGTGCCAGCAGCCGGGGACAGGGGTCCGGAAACACCATATATTTT. The full variable domain, its missing parts supplied by reference TRBV7-9 and TRBJ1-3, is DTGVSQNPRHKITKRGQNVTFRCDPISEHNRLYWYRQTLGQGPEFLTYFQNEAQLEKSRLLSDRFSAERPKGSFSTLEIQRTEQGDSAMYLCASSRGQGSGNTIYFGEGSWLTVV.

V gene TRBV21-1 combines with J gene TRBJ2-4; the table calls TRBD2, which could not be checked here. TRBV21-1 is a pseudogene. This CDR3 spans 15 amino acids. The CDR3 loop is CASSKVERAKNIQYF. The CDR3 coding sequence is TGTGCCAGCAGCAAAGTCGAGAGAGCCAAAAACATTCAGTACTTC.

The rearrangement links TRBV28 to TRBJ2-3, with D perhaps matching TRBD1 (6 bases). Germline loops: CDR1 MDHEN, CDR2 SYDVKM. This CDR3 is 18 amino acids long. V lost 4 bases and J 2 bases, leaving 22 bases between the germline ends. The CDR3 protein is CASSSDERQAFYTDTQYF. DNA of the CDR3: TGTGCCAGCAGTTCCGACGAAAGACAGGCCTTCTACACAGATACGCAGTATTTT.

The chain is built from TRBV19 and TRBJ2-3; no clear D. The CDR3 runs to 15 residues. Germline V gene lookup returns CDR1 LNHDA and CDR2 SQIVND (reference sequence). Deletions cut 1 base from V and 0 bases from J, with 8 bases between. Here the CDR3 reads CASSIVMASTDTQYF. CDR3 DNA sequence: TGTGCCAGTAGTATAGTTATGGCTAGCACAGATACGCAGTATTTT.

The rearrangement uses TRBV24-1 and TRBJ1-5, with unresolved D. The CDR3 spans 17 residues. Germline-derived CDR1 and CDR2 are KGHDR and SFDVKD. The ends were cut back, 2 bases at V and 1 base at J, with 14 bases in the middle. CDR3 nucleotides: TGTGCCACCAGTGATTCGGGCCCACCCAGGAGCAATCAGCCCCAGCATTTT. Translation gives CATSDSGPPRSNQPQHF.